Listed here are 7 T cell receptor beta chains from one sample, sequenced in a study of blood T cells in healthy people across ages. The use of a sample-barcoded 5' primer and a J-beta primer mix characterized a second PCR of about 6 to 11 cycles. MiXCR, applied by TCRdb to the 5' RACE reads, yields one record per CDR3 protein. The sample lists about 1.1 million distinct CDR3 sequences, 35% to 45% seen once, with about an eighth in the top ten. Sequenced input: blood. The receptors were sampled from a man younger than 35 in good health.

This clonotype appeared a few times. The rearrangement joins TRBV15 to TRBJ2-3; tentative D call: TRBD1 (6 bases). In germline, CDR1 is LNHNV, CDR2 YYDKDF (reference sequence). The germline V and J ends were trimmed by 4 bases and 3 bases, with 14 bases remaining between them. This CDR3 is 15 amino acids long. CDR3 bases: TGTGCCACCAGCACCCGGGACAAGGAGACAGATACGCAGTATTTT. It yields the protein CATSTRDKETDTQYF.

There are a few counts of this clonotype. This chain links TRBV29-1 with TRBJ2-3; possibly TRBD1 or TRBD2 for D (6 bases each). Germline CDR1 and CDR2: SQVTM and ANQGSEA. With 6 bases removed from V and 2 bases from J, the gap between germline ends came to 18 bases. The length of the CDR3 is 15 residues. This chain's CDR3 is CSVTRGASFTDTQYF. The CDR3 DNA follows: TGCAGCGTGACAAGGGGGGCCTCATTCACAGATACGCAGTATTTT.

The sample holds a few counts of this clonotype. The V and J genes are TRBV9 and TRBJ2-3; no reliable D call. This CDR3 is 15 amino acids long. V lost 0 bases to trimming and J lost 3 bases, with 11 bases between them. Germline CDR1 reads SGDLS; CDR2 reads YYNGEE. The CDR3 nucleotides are TGTGCCAGCAGCGTAGGCGATCCACGGACAGATACGCAGTATTTT. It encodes CASSVGDPRTDTQYF.

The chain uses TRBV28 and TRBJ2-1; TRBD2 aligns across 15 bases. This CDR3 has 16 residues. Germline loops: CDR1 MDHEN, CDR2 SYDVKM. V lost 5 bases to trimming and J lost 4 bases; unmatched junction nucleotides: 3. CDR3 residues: CASSPGTSGRYNEQFF. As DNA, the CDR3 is TGTGCCAGCAGTCCAGGGACTAGCGGGAGGTACAATGAGCAGTTCTTC.

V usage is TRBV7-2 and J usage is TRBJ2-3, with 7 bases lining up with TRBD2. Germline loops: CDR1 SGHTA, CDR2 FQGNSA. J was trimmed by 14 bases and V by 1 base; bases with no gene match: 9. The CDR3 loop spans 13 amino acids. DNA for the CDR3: TGTGCCAGCAGCTTAGGAGGGAGGGACCAGTGGTATTTT. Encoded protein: CASSLGGRDQWYF. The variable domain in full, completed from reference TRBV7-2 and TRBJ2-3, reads GAGVSQSPSNKVTEKGKDVELRCDPISGHTALYWYRQSLGQGLEFLIYFQGNSAPDKSGLPSDRFSAERTGGSVSTLTIQRTQQEDSAVYLCASSLGGRDQWYFGPGTRLTVL.

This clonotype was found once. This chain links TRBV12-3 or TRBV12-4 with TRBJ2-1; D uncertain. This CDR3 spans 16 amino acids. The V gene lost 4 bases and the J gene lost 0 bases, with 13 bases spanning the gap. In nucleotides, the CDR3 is TGTGCCAGCAGTTCCTTGAGTGTTAGCTCCTACAATGAGCAGTTCTTC. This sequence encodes CASSSLSVSSYNEQFF.

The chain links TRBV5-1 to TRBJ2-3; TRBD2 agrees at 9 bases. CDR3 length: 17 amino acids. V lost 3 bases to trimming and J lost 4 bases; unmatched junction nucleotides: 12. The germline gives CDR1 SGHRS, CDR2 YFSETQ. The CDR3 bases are TGCGCCAGCAGCTCGGGACCGGGGACTAGCTTGGCAGATACGCAGTATTTT. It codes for CASSSGPGTSLADTQYF.